This T cell receptor beta chain was recorded in a study of Graves' ophthalmopathy and Graves' hyperthyroidism. Orbital computed tomography, together with clinical symptoms, serum thyroxine, TRAb and thyroid ultrasound, was used for diagnosis. Out of around 10 ml of fresh peripheral blood, PBMCs were obtained. The authors amplified TCR beta CDR3 regions, and they did so from RNA transcripts for repertoire sequencing. After a first-round RT-PCR with HTBI primers, a second-round multiplex PCR was run. TCRdb reprocessed the multiplex PCR reads via MiXCR and lists one record per CDR3 protein. The table lists about 740,000 distinct CDR3 sequences, about 44% of them singletons. CDR1 is MGHRA and CDR2 is YSYEKL in the germline V gene. The CDR3 has 14 residues. Overall study results and limits: Stable hyperthyroidism and ophthalmopathy were told apart by a 13-signature model, which achieved about 88% sensitivity and roughly 80% specificity.

This clonotype appeared a few times. The target antigen is unknown. Sequence at one end of the junction differs from germline and may be a read error. What was sequenced was peripheral blood. The receptor was isolated from an adult man with Graves' ophthalmopathy. The genes are TRBV4-1 and TRBJ2-2; D not resolved. The CDR3 coding sequence is TGTGCCAGCAGCCAAGATATGGTGGCCGGGGAGCTGTTTTTT. Translation gives CASSQDMVAGELFF.